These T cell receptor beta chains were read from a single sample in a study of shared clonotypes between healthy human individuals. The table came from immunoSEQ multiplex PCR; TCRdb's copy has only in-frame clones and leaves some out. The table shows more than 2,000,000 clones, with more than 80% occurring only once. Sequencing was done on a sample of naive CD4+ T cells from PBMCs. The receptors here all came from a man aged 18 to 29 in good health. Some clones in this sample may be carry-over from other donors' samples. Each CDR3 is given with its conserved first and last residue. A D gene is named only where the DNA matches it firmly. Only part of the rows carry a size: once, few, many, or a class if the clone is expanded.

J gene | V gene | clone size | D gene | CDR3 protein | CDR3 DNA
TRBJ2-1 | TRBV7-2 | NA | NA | CASSLEATLRTYNEQFF | TGTGCCAGCAGCTTGGAAGCCACACTACGGACCTACAATGAGCAGTTCTTC
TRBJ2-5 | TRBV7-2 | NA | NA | CASSPQSLGRTQYF | TGTGCCAGCAGCCCACAGTCCCTTGGGAGGACCCAGTACTTC
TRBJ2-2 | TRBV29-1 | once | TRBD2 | CSVEKGGPGPGELFF | TGCAGCGTTGAAAAGGGAGGGCCGGGTCCCGGGGAGCTGTTTTTT
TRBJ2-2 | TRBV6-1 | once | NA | CASRKGPHTGELFF | TGTGCCAGCAGGAAGGGACCGCACACCGGGGAGCTGTTTTTT
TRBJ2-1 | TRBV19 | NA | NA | CASSIGEVGQFF | TGTGCCAGTAGTATAGGAGAGGTGGGGCAGTTCTTC
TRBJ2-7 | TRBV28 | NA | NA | CASRTGGAGGYEQYF | TGTGCCAGCAGGACCGGGGGCGCAGGGGGGTACGAGCAGTACTTC
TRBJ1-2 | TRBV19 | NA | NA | CASSRGGNYGYTF | TGTGCCTCCAGCCGAGGAGGGAACTATGGCTACACCTTC
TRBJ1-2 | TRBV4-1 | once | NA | CASSQDVREYQPTF | TGCGCCAGCAGCCAAGATGTCAGGGAGTACCAACCCACCTTC
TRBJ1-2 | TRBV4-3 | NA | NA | CASSQEYREYYGYTF | TGCGCCAGCAGCCAAGAATACAGGGAGTACTATGGCTACACCTTC
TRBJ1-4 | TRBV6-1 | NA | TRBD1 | CASSPWTGTDEKLFF | TGTGCCAGCAGCCCATGGACAGGGACGGATGAAAAACTGTTTTTT
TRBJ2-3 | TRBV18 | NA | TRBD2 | CASSPTGTKIGTDTQYF | TGTGCCAGCTCACCGACTGGGACTAAAATCGGCACAGATACGCAGTATTTT
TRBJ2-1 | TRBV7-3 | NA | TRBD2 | CASSSGLAGGNEQFF | TGTGCCAGCAGCTCCGGACTAGCGGGAGGGAATGAGCAGTTCTTC
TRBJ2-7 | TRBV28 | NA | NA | CASSLLPLTYEQYF | TGTGCCAGCAGTTTATTGCCGCTTACCTACGAGCAGTACTTC
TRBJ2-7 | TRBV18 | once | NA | CASSFHPAYEQYF | TGTGCCAGCTCATTCCACCCGGCCTACGAGCAGTACTTC
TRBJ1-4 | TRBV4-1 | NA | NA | CASRTTGLVNEKLFF | TGCGCCAGCAGGACTACCGGACTCGTTAATGAAAAACTGTTTTTT
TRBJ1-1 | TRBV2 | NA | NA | CASRLMGAQGTEAFF | TGTGCCAGCAGGCTTATGGGGGCGCAAGGCACTGAAGCTTTCTTT
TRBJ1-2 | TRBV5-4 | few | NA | CASTKDPHGYTF | TGTGCCAGCACCAAGGACCCTCATGGCTACACCTTC
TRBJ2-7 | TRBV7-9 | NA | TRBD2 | CASSLGTSGDEQYF | TGTGCCAGCAGCTTGGGGACTAGCGGGGACGAGCAGTACTTC
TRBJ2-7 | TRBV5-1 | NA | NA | CASSFAGSPYEQYF | TGCGCCAGCAGCTTCGCAGGATCCCCCTACGAGCAGTACTTC
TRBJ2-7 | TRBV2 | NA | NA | CASKGEQSSYEQYF | TGTGCCAGCAAGGGGGAGCAGAGCTCCTACGAGCAGTACTTC
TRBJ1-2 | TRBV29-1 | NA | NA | CSVGGSYYGYTF | TGCAGCGTTGGTGGCAGCTACTATGGCTACACCTTC
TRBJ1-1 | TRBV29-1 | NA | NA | CSVEFRGWTEAFF | TGCAGCGTTGAATTCCGGGGTTGGACTGAAGCTTTCTTT
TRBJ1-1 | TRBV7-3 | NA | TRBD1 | CASSPGQGRSEAFF | TGTGCCAGCAGCCCGGGACAGGGTAGATCGGAAGCTTTCTTT
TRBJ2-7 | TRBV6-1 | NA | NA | CASSEGRTYYEQYF | TGTGCCAGCAGTGAAGGTCGCACTTACTACGAGCAGTACTTC
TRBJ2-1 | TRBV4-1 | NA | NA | CASSQLSNEQFF | TGCGCCAGCAGCCAGCTTAGCAATGAGCAGTTCTTC
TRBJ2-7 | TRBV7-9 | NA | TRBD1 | CASSLVPGQGQEQYF | TGTGCCAGCAGCTTAGTTCCCGGACAGGGCCAAGAGCAGTACTTC
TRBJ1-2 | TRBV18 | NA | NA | CASSPLPSNYGYTF | TGTGCCAGCTCACCTTTACCATCTAACTATGGCTACACCTTC
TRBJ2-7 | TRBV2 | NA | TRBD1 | CASSWTGPPYEQYF | TGTGCCAGCAGTTGGACAGGCCCGCCCTACGAGCAGTACTTC
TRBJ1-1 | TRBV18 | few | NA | CASSPGQSEGTEAFF | TGTGCCAGCTCACCTGGACAGTCTGAAGGGACTGAAGCTTTCTTT
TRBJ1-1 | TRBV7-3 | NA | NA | CASSITRVGDTEAFF | TGTGCCAGCAGCATCACAAGGGTAGGGGACACTGAAGCTTTCTTT
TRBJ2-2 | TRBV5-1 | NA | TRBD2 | CASSPTSGRSGELFF | TGCGCCAGCAGCCCTACTAGCGGGAGATCCGGGGAGCTGTTTTTT
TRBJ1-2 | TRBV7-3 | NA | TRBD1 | CASSSTGTGVAEGYTF | TGTGCCAGCAGCTCAACCGGGACAGGGGTAGCTGAGGGCTACACCTTC
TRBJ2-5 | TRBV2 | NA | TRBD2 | CASSESSGSQETQYF | TGTGCCAGCAGTGAGTCTAGCGGGAGCCAAGAGACCCAGTACTTC
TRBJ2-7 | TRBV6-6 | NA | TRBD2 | CASSYEREPTYEQYF | TGTGCCAGCAGTTACGAGCGGGAACCTACCTACGAGCAGTACTTC
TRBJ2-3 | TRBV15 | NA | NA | CATSRGGKGSTDTQYF | TGTGCCACCAGCAGAGGAGGGAAAGGGAGCACAGATACGCAGTATTTT
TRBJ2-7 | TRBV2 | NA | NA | CAGQAIPSYEQYF | TGTGCCGGCCAGGCGATTCCCTCCTACGAGCAGTACTTC
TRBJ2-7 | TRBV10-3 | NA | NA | CAISKGPAAYEQYF | TGTGCCATCAGTAAGGGACCCGCGGCCTACGAGCAGTACTTC
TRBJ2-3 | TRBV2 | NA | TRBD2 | CATSREGTDTQYF | TGTGCCACCAGTCGGGAGGGCACAGATACGCAGTATTTT
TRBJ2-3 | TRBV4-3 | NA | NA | CASSQEEGRDTDTQYF | TGCGCCAGCAGCCAAGAAGAGGGGCGCGACACAGATACGCAGTATTTT
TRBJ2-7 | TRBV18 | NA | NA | CASSPPNGGGYEQYF | TGTGCCAGCTCACCACCGAATGGAGGGGGGTACGAGCAGTACTTC
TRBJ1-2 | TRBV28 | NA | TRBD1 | CANRDRGSYGYTF | TGTGCCAACCGGGACAGGGGTAGCTATGGCTACACCTTC
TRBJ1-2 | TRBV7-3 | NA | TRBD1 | CASSLLAGTGHGYTF | TGTGCCAGCAGCCTTCTGGCGGGGACAGGGCATGGCTACACCTTC
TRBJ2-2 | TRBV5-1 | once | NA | CASSSTRNTGELFF | TGCGCCAGCAGCTCCACCCGTAACACCGGGGAGCTGTTTTTT
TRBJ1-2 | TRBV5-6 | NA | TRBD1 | CASSLGQGLYYGYTF | TGTGCCAGCAGCTTGGGACAGGGGCTCTACTATGGCTACACCTTC
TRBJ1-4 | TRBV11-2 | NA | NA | CASSARGVSEKLFF | TGTGCCAGCAGCGCGAGGGGGGTGAGCGAAAAACTGTTTTTT
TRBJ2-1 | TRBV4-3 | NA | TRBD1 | CASSHRRTGALYNEQFF | TGCGCCAGCAGCCACCGACGCACAGGGGCCCTCTACAATGAGCAGTTCTTC
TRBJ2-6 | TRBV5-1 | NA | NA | CASSLSAGTSGANVLTF | TGCGCCAGCAGCTTGTCGGCAGGGACCTCTGGGGCCAACGTCCTGACTTTC
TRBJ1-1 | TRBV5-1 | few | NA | CASSLNRMNTEAFF | TGCGCCAGCAGCTTGAACAGAATGAACACTGAAGCTTTCTTT
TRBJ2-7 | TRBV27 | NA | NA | CASSFFVGAREQYF | TGTGCCAGCAGTTTCTTCGTGGGCGCGCGTGAGCAGTACTTC
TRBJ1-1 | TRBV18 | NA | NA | CASSPDLLVYRNTEAFF | TGTGCCAGCTCACCGGACCTTCTCGTGTATCGGAACACTGAAGCTTTCTTT
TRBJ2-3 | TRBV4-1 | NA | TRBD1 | CASSVGDRVTDTQYF | TGCGCCAGCAGCGTAGGGGACAGGGTGACAGATACGCAGTATTTT
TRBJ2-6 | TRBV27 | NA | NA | CASSLGGAGLSGANVLTF | TGTGCCAGCAGTTTAGGGGGAGCGGGCCTTTCTGGGGCCAACGTCCTGACTTTC
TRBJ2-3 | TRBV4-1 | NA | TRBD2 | CASSQILLGLAGPDTQYF | TGCGCCAGCAGCCAAATCCTTTTGGGACTAGCGGGACCAGATACGCAGTATTTT
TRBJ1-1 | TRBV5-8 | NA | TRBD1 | CASSLARGYDTEAFF | TGTGCCAGCAGCTTGGCCAGGGGGTATGACACTGAAGCTTTCTTT